This TCR beta chain originates from a study of cytomegalovirus exposure and HLA in healthy donors. General study findings and limits: Presence/absence analyses assumed roughly uniform sequencing depth across donors, which may not hold. A later analysis linked a missense DCLRE1C variant to TCR beta V- and J-gene trimming. Information on immune exposure was restricted to one variable (CMV serostatus).

V was clipped by 3 bases and J by 0 bases; unmatched bases: 6. The CDR3 length is 17 residues. Germline V gives CDR1 LNHDA, CDR2 SQIVND (reference sequence). PCR was performed using 60 Vbeta and 13 Jbeta primers. Produced via immunoSEQ multiplex PCR; TCRdb's table is partial and in-frame only. This sample carries some 100,000 clones, about 75% of them seen once, and the ten largest clones take roughly 15%. Remarks on this clone: Its antigen is not known.

Sequencing was performed on PBMCs. V and J are TRBV19 and TRBJ1-5; 9 bases agree with TRBD1. This clonotype was sampled from a male donor in good health and CMV-seropositive. The CDR3, as DNA: TGTGCCAGTAGTATCGGGGGACAGGGATATAGCAATCAGCCCCAGCATTTT. Translation gives CASSIGGQGYSNQPQHF. The full variable domain, in which reference TRBV19 and TRBJ1-5 provide the parts outside the CDR3, is DGGITQSPKYLFRKEGQNVTLSCEQNLNHDAMYWYRQDPGQGLRLIYYSQIVNDFQKGDIAEGYSVSREKKESFPLTVTSAQKNPTAFYLCASSIGGQGYSNQPQHFGDGTRLSIL.